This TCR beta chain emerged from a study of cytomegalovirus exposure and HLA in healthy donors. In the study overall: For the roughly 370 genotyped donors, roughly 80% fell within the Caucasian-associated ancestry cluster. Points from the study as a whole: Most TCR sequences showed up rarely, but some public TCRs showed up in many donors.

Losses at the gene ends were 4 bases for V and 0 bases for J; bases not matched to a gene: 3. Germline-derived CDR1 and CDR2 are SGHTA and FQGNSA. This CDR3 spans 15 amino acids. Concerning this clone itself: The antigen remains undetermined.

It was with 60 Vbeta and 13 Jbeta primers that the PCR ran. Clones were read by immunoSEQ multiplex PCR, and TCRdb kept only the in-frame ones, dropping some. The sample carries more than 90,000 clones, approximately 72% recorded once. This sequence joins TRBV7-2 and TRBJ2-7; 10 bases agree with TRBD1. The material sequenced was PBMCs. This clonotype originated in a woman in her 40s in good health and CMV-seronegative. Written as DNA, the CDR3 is TGTGCCAGCAGCTCGAGGACAGGGGGCTCCTACGAGCAGTACTTC. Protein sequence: CASSSRTGGSYEQYF.